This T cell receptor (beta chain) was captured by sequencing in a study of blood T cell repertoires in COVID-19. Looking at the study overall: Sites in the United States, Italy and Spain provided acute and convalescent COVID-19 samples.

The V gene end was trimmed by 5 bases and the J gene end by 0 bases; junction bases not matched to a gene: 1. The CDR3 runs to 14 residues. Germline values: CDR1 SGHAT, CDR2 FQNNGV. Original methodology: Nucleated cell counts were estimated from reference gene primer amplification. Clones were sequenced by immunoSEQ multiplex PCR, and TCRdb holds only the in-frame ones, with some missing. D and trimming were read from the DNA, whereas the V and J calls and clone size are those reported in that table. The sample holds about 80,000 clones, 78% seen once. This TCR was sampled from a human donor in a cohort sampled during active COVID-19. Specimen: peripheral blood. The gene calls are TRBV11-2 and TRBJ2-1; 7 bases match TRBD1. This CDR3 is CASSDRVSYNEQFF. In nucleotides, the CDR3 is TGTGCCAGCAGCGACAGGGTCTCCTACAATGAGCAGTTCTTC.